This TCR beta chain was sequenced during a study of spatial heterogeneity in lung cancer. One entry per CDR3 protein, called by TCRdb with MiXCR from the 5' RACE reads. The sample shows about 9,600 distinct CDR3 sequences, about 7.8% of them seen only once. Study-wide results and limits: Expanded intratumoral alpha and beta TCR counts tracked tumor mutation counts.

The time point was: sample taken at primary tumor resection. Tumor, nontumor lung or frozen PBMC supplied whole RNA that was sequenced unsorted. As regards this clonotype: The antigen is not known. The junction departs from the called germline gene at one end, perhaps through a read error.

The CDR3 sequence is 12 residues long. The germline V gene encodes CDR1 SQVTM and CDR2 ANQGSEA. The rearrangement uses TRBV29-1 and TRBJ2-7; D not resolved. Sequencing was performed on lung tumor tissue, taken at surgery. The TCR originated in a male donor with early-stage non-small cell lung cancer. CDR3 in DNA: TGCAGCGTTCAAGAAGGCGTTGCCGAGCAGTACTTC. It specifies CSVQEGVAEQYF.